One TCR beta chain is described in this entry. Source study methods: Estimated nucleated cell counts came from reference gene primer amplification. Libraries were prepared by immunoSEQ multiplex PCR; TCRdb keeps only in-frame clonotypes and omits some of them. D and trimming were read from the DNA, whereas the V and J calls and clone size are those reported in that table. Of a few hundred thousand clones in the sample, 75% to 90% were seen once. This entry comes from a study of blood T cell repertoires in COVID-19. The origin of this receptor is a woman aged 25 to 45 who had recovered from COVID-19. The specimen sequenced was peripheral blood.

CDR3 in amino acids: CASSEIGGEKLFF. Written as DNA, the CDR3 is TGTGCCAGCAGTGAAATAGGGGGTGAAAAACTGTTTTTT. V gene TRBV25-1 combines with J gene TRBJ1-4; a possible D gene is TRBD1 (6 bases). The CDR3 has 13 residues. Trimming stripped 2 bases from V and 7 bases from J, with 8 bases between. Germline CDR1 reads MGHDK; CDR2 reads SYGVNS.